This T cell receptor (beta chain) was documented in a study of identical twins. The study, taken as a whole, reports: Cord blood beta clonotypes that were abundant carried fewer insertions, and memory repertoires showed no such trend. An excess of low generation probability was shown by twin-shared out-of-frame alpha sequences.

CDR1 is MNHEY, CDR2 SVGAGI, per germline. V was cut by 4 bases and J by 7 bases, with 17 bases left in between. CDR3 size: 16 residues. MiXCR, applied by TCRdb to the 5' RACE reads, yields one record per CDR3 protein. The sample yields around 490,000 distinct CDR3 sequences, about 16% seen once. A word on this clonotype: The antigen is undetermined.

These same data were also listed under a study on yellow fever vaccine responses in identical twins. This second study notes: Twins' vaccine T cell responses were reported to seem partly convergent and partly personalized.

This TCR was recovered from a woman aged 18-29 years in good health. The rearrangement links TRBV6-5 to TRBJ1-6; TRBD1 is a possible D gene (6 bases). The sequenced sample was CD4+ T cells sorted from blood. CDR3 residues: CASSLTGTRSNSPLHF. The CDR3 coding sequence is TGTGCCAGCAGTTTAACCGGGACAAGATCGAATTCACCCCTCCACTTT.